These 30 T cell receptor beta chains came from one sample sequenced in a study of T-cell reconstitution after alpha-beta-depleted transplantation in children (dated by TCRdb to 2016 to 2017). What the time point label conveys for this sample: day 60 (about 2 months) after transplantation. Explained via the paper, the treatment or condition label denotes: allogeneic hematopoietic cell transplantation with graft depleted of TCRalphabeta T cells and CD19 B cells. The method was PCR. Sequenced on an Illumina HiSeq 2500. To normalize quantification of the TCRbeta repertoire, the TCR libraries were built with molecular barcoding that relied on unique molecular identifiers. TCRdb passed the public sequencing reads through fastp at Q25 and MiXCR, retaining productive beta sequences. Rows are combined by CDR3 protein, so each entry shows the most common genes and DNA. In all, the sample holds some 43,000 distinct CDR3 sequences, and 9.2% of those were seen once. 27% of the sample goes to the ten largest clones.

The sample here was PBMCs, mostly from graft donor cells, taken 60 days after TCRalphabeta/CD19-depleted stem cell transplant. These receptors came from a male patient under 10 years old who had a stem cell transplant for chronic granulomatous disease, so the T cells may come from the graft donor.

The chain is built from TRBV19 and TRBJ1-1, with unresolved D. V was clipped by 5 bases and J by 0 bases, with 7 bases between them. Germline loops: CDR1 LNHDA, CDR2 SQIVND (reference sequence). The CDR3 length is 13 residues. The DNA for the CDR3 is TGTGCCAGTAGTTCCGGAATGAACACTGAAGCTTTCTTT. Translating it yields CASSSGMNTEAFF.

This clonotype was seen at least ten times. V is TRBV7-2 and J is TRBJ2-5, with TRBD2 identical over 9 bases. Germline V gene sequence: CDR1 SGHTA, CDR2 FQGNSA. This CDR3 spans 15 amino acids. Trimming took 3 bases from V and 2 from J; bases not matched to a gene: 4. CDR3 protein: CASSFLSGRQETQYF. The CDR3 nucleotides read TGTGCCAGCAGCTTTCTAAGCGGGAGGCAAGAGACCCAGTACTTC.

This clonotype was observed many times. The J gene is TRBJ2-7, the V gene TRBV29-1, with D possibly TRBD1 on 6 matching bases. Trimming removed 4 bases at V and 3 bases at J, with 16 bases between. The CDR3 is made up of 14 amino acids. Germline lookup yields CDR1 SQVTM and CDR2 ANQGSEA. Written as DNA, the CDR3 is TGCAGCGTTGCACAGGGCCCCTTCAACTACGAGCAGTACTTC. Translating gives CSVAQGPFNYEQYF.

This clonotype was seen at least ten times. The V gene is TRBV3-1, the J gene TRBJ2-3; D is ambiguous. Germline lookup yields CDR1 LGHDT and CDR2 YNNKEL (reference sequence). This CDR3 has 16 amino acids. Between the trimmed V and J ends, which lost 2 bases and 1 base, there was a span of 13 bases. Here the CDR3 DNA reads TGTGCCAGCAGCCAAACTCCCTTCGGCCGCACAGATACGCAGTATTTT. This translates into CASSQTPFGRTDTQYF.

The rearrangement links TRBV3-1 to TRBJ2-2; D gene ambiguous. Trimming cost V 5 bases and J 6 bases, with 22 bases left between them. CDR3 length: 17 residues. CDR1 is LGHDT, CDR2 YNNKEL, per germline (reference sequence). CDR3 in amino acids: CASSKQASFWTPGELFF. Written as DNA, the CDR3 is TGTGCCAGCAGCAAGCAGGCTAGTTTTTGGACGCCCGGGGAGCTGTTTTTT.

The sample holds many counts of this clonotype. The chain employs TRBV6-2 or TRBV6-3 and TRBJ2-5; 9 positions agree with TRBD1. This CDR3 comprises 15 residues. Germline V gene data show CDR1 as MNHEY and CDR2 as SVGEGT. V shed 6 bases, J shed 3 bases, and the junction held 8 bases outside the gene matches. As DNA, the CDR3 is TGTGCCAGCAGCCCGGGGACAGGGAGGGAAGAGACCCAGTACTTC. Encoded protein: CASSPGTGREETQYF.

This clonotype was seen repeatedly, ten times or more. The chain is built from TRBV10-3 and TRBJ1-1, with a tentative D call TRBD1 (5 bases). CDR1 and CDR2 from the germline V gene are ENHRY and SYGVKD. The V and J ends lost 0 bases and 4 bases respectively, with 12 bases between them. This CDR3 has 15 amino acids. The CDR3 reads CAISESTVRGTEAFF. In nucleotides, the CDR3 is TGTGCCATCAGTGAGTCAACGGTTAGGGGCACTGAAGCTTTCTTT.

This clonotype showed up many times. CDR3 loop: CASSFLGGAGARDTQYF. The CDR3, as DNA: TGTGCCAGCAGCTTCCTCGGGGGAGCGGGAGCAAGGGATACGCAGTATTTT. J is TRBJ2-3 and V is TRBV7-2, with 8 bases aligning to TRBD2. Germline-derived CDR1 and CDR2 are SGHTA and FQGNSA. V was pared by 3 bases and J by 6 bases, with 14 bases of the junction left unmatched. CDR3 length: 17 residues.

The rearrangement links TRBV18 to TRBJ2-7, with a possible D match to TRBD2 (6 bases). Trimming pared 8 bases from V and 4 bases from J, leaving 15 bases between. The CDR3 consists of 13 residues. Germline V CDR1 and CDR2: KGHSH, LQKENI. CDR3 DNA: TGTGCCAGCCGCCGGGACTGGCATTACGAGCAGTACTTC. This codes for CASRRDWHYEQYF.

This clonotype was seen at least ten times. V is TRBV6-4 and J is TRBJ1-1, with unresolved D. The CDR3 spans 15 residues. The V and J ends lost 4 bases and 6 bases respectively, with 18 bases between them. CDR1 and CDR2 from the germline V gene are MRHNA and SNTAGT. The CDR3: CASSVEGLGVSEAFF. The CDR3 nucleotides are TGTGCCAGCAGTGTAGAGGGCCTTGGCGTCTCTGAAGCTTTCTTT.

This clonotype has at least ten counts. The V call is TRBV12-3 or TRBV12-4, the J call TRBJ2-3; D not resolved. Trimming stripped 1 base from V and 2 bases from J, with 1 base between. This CDR3 is built from 12 residues. CDR3 residues: CASSLDTDTQYF. Written as DNA, the CDR3 is TGTGCCAGCAGTTTAGACACAGATACGCAGTATTTT.

The rearrangement links TRBV6-5 to TRBJ1-2; D is perhaps TRBD1 (5 bases). The CDR3 loop spans 15 amino acids. Trimming pared 0 bases from V and 4 bases from J, leaving 12 bases between. CDR1 MNHEY and CDR2 SVGAGI come from the germline V gene. The CDR3 nucleotides read TGTGCCAGCAGTTACTCGGCAGGGCCGGGCTATGGCTACACCTTC. It is translated as CASSYSAGPGYGYTF.

This clonotype was counted between two and nine times. This chain joins TRBV18 and TRBJ2-7; weak D call: TRBD2 (5 bases). V lost 2 bases and J lost 3, with 20 bases in between. Germline V CDR1 and CDR2: KGHSH, LQKENI. The CDR3 runs to 17 residues. In nucleotides, the CDR3 is TGTGCCAGCTCACCAGCACGGGGAAATGCTGGAAACTACGAGCAGTACTTC. Translating it yields CASSPARGNAGNYEQYF.

The count of this clonotype is one. The genes are TRBV5-4 and TRBJ2-5, with unresolved D. In germline, CDR1 is SGHNT, CDR2 YYREEE (reference sequence). CDR3 length equals 12 residues. Trimming pared 3 bases from V and 5 bases from J, leaving 8 bases between. The CDR3 reads CASSSNTETQYF. Here the CDR3 DNA reads TGTGCCAGCAGCTCAAACACGGAGACCCAGTACTTC.

Many counts were recorded for this clonotype. The chain uses TRBV6-4 and TRBJ2-3; possibly TRBD2 for D (5 bases). Germline V gene sequence: CDR1 MRHNA, CDR2 SNTAGT. Trimming shortened V by 0 bases and J by 0 bases, and 7 bases separated the two germline ends. The CDR3 has 15 amino acids. DNA of the CDR3: TGTGCCAGCAGTGACTCAGCGGCTAGCACAGATACGCAGTATTTT. Amino acid sequence: CASSDSAASTDTQYF.

This clonotype was seen a few times. This chain joins TRBV16 and TRBJ1-2; perhaps TRBD1 as D (5 bases). The V end was cut by 2 bases, the J end by 4 bases, with 17 bases between. CDR1 and CDR2 (germline): KGHSY, FQNENV. The length of the CDR3 is 16 residues. In DNA form, the CDR3 reads TGTGCCAGCAGCCAACTCCAGCTGCAGGGCGCCTATGGCTACACCTTC. Translation: CASSQLQLQGAYGYTF.

This clonotype was counted at least ten times. V usage is TRBV6-2 or TRBV6-3 and J usage is TRBJ2-7, with D possibly being TRBD1 or TRBD2 (6 bases each). Per germline, CDR1 MNHEY and CDR2 SVGEGT. V dropped 6 bases and J dropped 0 bases, with 18 bases sitting between them. The CDR3 is 16 amino acids. The CDR3 loop reads CASSPRGQFFSYEQYF. The CDR3 nucleotides are TGTGCCAGCAGCCCCCGGGGGCAGTTCTTCTCCTACGAGCAGTACTTC.

This clonotype was observed at least ten times. The chain joins TRBV15 to TRBJ1-5; the D gene is possibly TRBD1 (5 bases). V lost 0 bases and J lost 6, with 12 bases in between. From germline, CDR1 is LNHNV and CDR2 YYDKDF (reference sequence). The CDR3 is made up of 15 amino acids. This CDR3 is CATSRDRGVGQPQHF. The CDR3 DNA sequence: TGTGCCACCAGCAGAGATCGGGGGGTTGGTCAGCCCCAGCATTTT.

This clonotype was seen at least ten times. The CDR3 region is CASSLDRNSYEQYF. In DNA, the CDR3 is TGTGCCAGCAGCTTAGACAGGAACTCCTACGAGCAGTACTTC. The chain is built from TRBV11-2 and TRBJ2-7; the D is unclear. Trimming pared 0 bases from V and 0 bases from J, leaving 6 bases between. CDR3 size: 14 residues. Germline-derived CDR1 and CDR2 are SGHAT and FQNNGV.

This clonotype was observed many times. The chain is built from TRBV5-1 and TRBJ1-4; D may be TRBD1 (5 bases). Per germline, CDR1 SGHRS and CDR2 YFSETQ. Trimming cost V 0 bases and J 3 bases, with 6 bases left between them. The length of the CDR3 is 14 residues. For the CDR3, the DNA is TGCGCCAGCAGCTTGGGACAGCCTAATGAAAAACTGTTTTTT. Translated: CASSLGQPNEKLFF.

This clonotype was counted ten times or more. The V call is TRBV7-9, the J call TRBJ1-2; no firm D call. Germline CDR1 is SEHNR and CDR2 is FQNEAQ (reference sequence). This CDR3 contains 12 residues. V was shortened by 3 bases and J by 6 bases, with 8 bases between the two germline ends. CDR3 region: CASSLGGDGYTF. CDR3 nucleotide sequence: TGTGCCAGCAGCTTGGGTGGGGATGGCTACACCTTC.

This clonotype occurred many times. The chain links TRBV7-9 to TRBJ2-3, with D possibly matching TRBD2 (6 bases). CDR3 length: 11 amino acids. Trimming removed 3 bases at V and 13 bases at J, with 11 bases between. Per germline, CDR1 SEHNR and CDR2 FQNEAQ (reference sequence). CDR3 nucleotides: TGTGCCAGCAGCTTGGAGGGGCCTGAGTATTTT. It yields the protein CASSLEGPEYF.

The table lists this clonotype with many counts. The rearrangement uses TRBV7-2 and TRBJ1-4; TRBD1 might be the D (6 bases). V dropped 6 bases and J dropped 7 bases, with 18 bases sitting between them. This CDR3 comprises 15 residues. In germline, CDR1 is SGHTA, CDR2 FQGNSA. The CDR3 DNA is TGTGCCAGCAGTCGGGACACCCAATTGGCTGAAAAACTGTTTTTT. Amino acids: CASSRDTQLAEKLFF.

This clonotype turned up a few times. This chain links TRBV27 with TRBJ1-5; D may be TRBD1 (5 bases). The CDR3 is 13 amino acids. The V end lost 3 bases, the J end lost 4 bases, and 7 bases lay between the germline ends. CDR1 is MNHEY and CDR2 is SMNVEV in the germline V gene (reference sequence). Here the CDR3 reads CASSLGQNQPQHF. As DNA, the CDR3 is TGTGCCAGCAGTTTGGGGCAGAATCAGCCCCAGCATTTT.

This clonotype was counted many times. The chain employs TRBV7-6 and TRBJ2-3, with 8 bases identical to TRBD2. The V gene end was trimmed by 5 bases and the J gene end by 5 bases; junction bases not matched to a gene: 24. CDR3 size: 20 residues. Germline CDR1 and CDR2: SGHVS and FNYEAQ. CDR3 loop: CASSPIVISGSSGGQDTQYF. In DNA, the CDR3 is TGTGCCAGCAGCCCCATCGTAATCAGCGGGAGTAGCGGCGGCCAAGATACGCAGTATTTT. The whole variable domain, filled in from reference TRBV7-6 and TRBJ2-3, reads GAGVSQSPRYKVTKRGQDVALRCDPISGHVSLYWYRQALGQGPEFLTYFNYEAQQDKSGLPNDRFSAERPEGSISTLTIQRTEQRDSAMYRCASSPIVISGSSGGQDTQYFGPGTRLTVL.

The chain combines TRBV7-9 with TRBJ2-7; tentatively, D is TRBD1 (6 bases). The V end lost 1 base, the J end lost 12 bases, and 16 bases lay between the germline ends. Germline values: CDR1 SEHNR, CDR2 FQNEAQ (reference sequence). The length of the CDR3 is 13 residues. The CDR3 region has the DNA TGTGCCAGCAGCTTAGTTGGGGCGACAGGTCTGTACTTC. It yields the protein CASSLVGATGLYF.

This clonotype was counted many times. The rearrangement uses TRBV20-1 and TRBJ1-1; TRBD1 matches at 7 bases. The V segment lost 0 bases and the J segment 0 bases; nucleotides outside the gene matches: 10. Per germline, CDR1 DFQATT and CDR2 SNEGSKA (reference sequence). This CDR3 is 17 amino acids long. CDR3 residues: CSARDFGGGGLNTEAFF. The CDR3 region has the DNA TGCAGTGCTAGAGATTTTGGAGGGGGCGGCCTGAACACTGAAGCTTTCTTT.

This clonotype was counted ten times or more. V is TRBV6-1 and J is TRBJ2-3; D remains unclear. Trimming removed 5 bases at V and 7 bases at J, with 16 bases between. Germline V gene data show CDR1 as MNHNS and CDR2 as SASEGT. The CDR3 has 14 amino acids. DNA for the CDR3: TGTGCCAGCAGTCGCAGTCTGCTTGTAAATACGCAGTATTTT. Residues: CASSRSLLVNTQYF.

This clonotype appeared many times. The rearrangement joins TRBV5-1 to TRBJ2-1; no reliable D call. The CDR3 covers 15 residues. Germline V gene lookup returns CDR1 SGHRS and CDR2 YFSETQ. V was trimmed by 3 bases and J by 3 bases, leaving 13 bases between them. This CDR3 reads CASSYLDGDYNEQFF. The CDR3 region has the DNA TGCGCCAGCAGCTACCTTGACGGAGACTACAATGAGCAGTTCTTC.

As concerns this clonotype: A clone one base away is much larger, so this may be a read error. The chain couples TRBV5-1 to TRBJ2-5, with 9 bases fitting TRBD1. The CDR3 consists of 16 residues. V shed 4 bases and J 2 bases; nucleotides not matched to a gene: 9. Germline V gene data show CDR1 as SGHRS and CDR2 as YFSETQ. The CDR3 spells CASSARTGANQETQYF. The CDR3 nucleotides read TGCGCCAGCAGCGCCCGGACAGGGGCCAATCAAGAGACCCAGTACTTC.